A single sample is the source of the 19 T cell receptor beta chains below, sequenced in a study of T cells in Graves' hyperthyroidism and ophthalmopathy. The source material, RNA transcripts, was used to amplify TCR beta CDR3 regions. The HTBI primer set drove a first-round RT-PCR of the TCR CDR3. MiXCR, applied by TCRdb to the multiplex PCR reads, yields one record per CDR3 protein. The sample holds more than 350,000 distinct CDR3 sequences, about 18% seen once. Input material: blood. The source is a woman aged 30 to 39 with Graves' hyperthyroidism that later progressed to Graves' ophthalmopathy.

This clonotype was found many times. The CDR3 nucleotides are TGTGCCAGCAGCTTGGCACAGGGGGTTAGCACTGAAGCTTTCTTT. Its translation is CASSLAQGVSTEAFF. V gene TRBV7-9 combines with J gene TRBJ1-1; 8 nucleotides match TRBD1. Germline loops: CDR1 SEHNR, CDR2 FQNEAQ (reference sequence). CDR3 length: 15 amino acids. The J segment lost 4 bases and the V segment lost 3 bases, leaving 7 bases of the junction unmatched.

The genes are TRBV29-1 and TRBJ1-2; 9 bases are shared with TRBD1. CDR1 SQVTM and CDR2 ANQGSEA come from the germline V gene. V trimming: 4 bases; J trimming: 2 bases; junction bases outside the gene matches: 8. The CDR3 runs 15 residues. In DNA form, the CDR3 reads TGCAGCGTTGCCCCGGACAGGGGTTCCAACTATGGCTACACCTTC. This sequence encodes CSVAPDRGSNYGYTF.

Notes on this clonotype: One base away lies a much larger clone, so this may be a sequencing read error. No conserved phenylalanine or tryptophan ends this CDR3, so it is likely a read error. The gene calls are TRBV27 and TRBJ2-1; TRBD1 might be the D (6 bases). CDR1 is MNHEY and CDR2 is SMNVEV in the germline V gene (reference sequence). V was cut by 3 bases and J by 0 bases, with 12 bases left in between. This CDR3 spans 16 amino acids. This chain's CDR3 is CASSFGTGSSYNEQFS. The CDR3 DNA sequence: TGTGCCAGCAGTTTTGGAACAGGGAGCTCCTACAATGAGCAGTTCTCC.

This clonotype was found many times. V usage is TRBV15 and J usage is TRBJ1-4; D gene unclear. The length of the CDR3 is 15 residues. Germline loops: CDR1 LNHNV, CDR2 YYDKDF (reference sequence). Trimming left V 2 bases short and J 0 bases short, with 7 bases between. The DNA of the CDR3 is TGTGCCACCAGCAGAAGACCGACAACTAATGAAAAACTGTTTTTT. It is translated as CATSRRPTTNEKLFF.

This clonotype was counted at least ten times. This rearrangement joins TRBV2 to TRBJ2-7; 11 bases align to TRBD2. The CDR3 consists of 15 residues. V gave up 4 bases and J gave up 7 bases; unmatched junction bases: 9. Germline CDR1 is SNHLY and CDR2 is FYNNEI. CDR3 nucleotide sequence: TGTGCCAGCAGTGTTGGACTAGCGGGTTTTGGGGAGCAGTACTTC. Protein product: CASSVGLAGFGEQYF.

The sample holds many counts of this clonotype. This chain links TRBV28 with TRBJ2-1, with D possibly being TRBD1 or TRBD2 (5 bases each). This CDR3 is 15 amino acids long. V was shortened by 8 bases and J by 2 bases, with 16 bases between the two germline ends. Germline assignment: CDR1 MDHEN and CDR2 SYDVKM. The CDR3 coding sequence is TGTGCCAGCTCTATGGGGCTAGCCGCCTACAATGAGCAGTTCTTC. Translation gives CASSMGLAAYNEQFF. The full variable domain, its missing parts supplied by reference TRBV28 and TRBJ2-1, is DVKVTQSSRYLVKRTGEKVFLECVQDMDHENMFWYRQDPGLGLRLIYFSYDVKMKEKGDIPEGYSVSREKKERFSLILESASTNQTSMYLCASSMGLAAYNEQFFGPGTRLTVL.

This clonotype showed up many times. This rearrangement joins TRBV2 to TRBJ2-5; 13 bases line up with TRBD2. The CDR3 is made up of 14 amino acids. CDR1 is SNHLY and CDR2 is FYNNEI in the germline V gene. V trimming: 8 bases; J trimming: 9 bases; junction bases outside the gene matches: 9. CDR3: CASEQTTSGGPQYF. The CDR3 DNA reads as TGTGCCAGCGAACAGACGACTAGCGGGGGGCCCCAGTACTTC.

This chain uses TRBV3-1 with TRBJ2-5; D gene uncertain. The germline V and J ends were trimmed by 4 bases and 5 bases, with 14 bases remaining between them. The CDR3 runs 14 residues. Germline V gives CDR1 LGHDT, CDR2 YNNKEL (reference sequence). The DNA of the CDR3 is TGTGCCAGCAGCCCCGAGCCGGGCGAGGAGACCCAGTACTTC. Translation gives CASSPEPGEETQYF.

At least ten counts were recorded for this clonotype. The V gene is TRBV7-2, the J gene TRBJ2-7; D call uncertain. CDR1 SGHTA and CDR2 FQGNSA come from the germline V gene. Deletions cut 0 bases from V and 5 bases from J, with 11 bases between. The length of the CDR3 is 14 residues. In DNA, the CDR3 is TGTGCCAGCAGCTTAGCCTTACAGACGGACGAGCAGTACTTC. As protein: CASSLALQTDEQYF. The full variable domain, rest sourced from reference TRBV7-2 and TRBJ2-7, is GAGVSQSPSNKVTEKGKDVELRCDPISGHTALYWYRQSLGQGLEFLIYFQGNSAPDKSGLPSDRFSAERTGGSVSTLTIQRTQQEDSAVYLCASSLALQTDEQYFGPGTRLTVT.

This clonotype has at least ten counts. The CDR3 sequence: CASSEYRGINTEAFF. The CDR3 DNA reads TGTGCCAGCTCAGAATACAGGGGAATTAACACTGAAGCTTTCTTT. The V gene is TRBV18, the J gene TRBJ1-1; 7 bases are shared with TRBD1. Germline CDR1 and CDR2: KGHSH and LQKENI. The CDR3 is 15 residues long. With V trimmed by 5 bases and J by 2 bases, 8 bases remained unmatched.

This chain links TRBV28 with TRBJ2-6, with D hard to call. The CDR3 consists of 15 residues. Trimming cost V 4 bases and J 0 bases, with 7 bases left between them. Germline V gene data show CDR1 as MDHEN and CDR2 as SYDVKM. CDR3 in amino acids: CASSSRVSGANVLTF. The CDR3 region has the DNA TGTGCCAGCAGTTCACGGGTCTCTGGGGCCAACGTCCTGACTTTC.

Ten or more counts support this clonotype. This chain uses TRBV2 with TRBJ2-1, with 7 bases fitting TRBD2. The germline gives CDR1 SNHLY, CDR2 FYNNEI. Trimming at V came to 2 bases and at J to 7 bases, leaving 2 bases not matched to a gene. The CDR3 runs 13 residues. CDR3: CASSETGGNEQFF. The CDR3 DNA sequence: TGTGCCAGCAGTGAAACCGGGGGGAATGAGCAGTTCTTC.

This clonotype has at least ten counts. Relative to the germline gene, one junction end is altered; a read error may explain this. This chain connects TRBV10-3 to TRBJ2-5; D call uncertain. The V gene's germline CDR1 is ENHRY and CDR2 SYGVKD. There are 10 residues in the CDR3. The CDR3 bases are TGTGACATCCTCCAAGAGACCCAGTACTTC. Its protein product is CDILQETQYF.

This clonotype was found a few times. J is TRBJ2-7 and V is TRBV13; the D call may be TRBD1 or TRBD2 (5 bases each). The CDR3 extends over 16 amino acids. Germline V gene lookup returns CDR1 PRHDT and CDR2 FYEKMQ (reference sequence). Deletions cut 5 bases from V and 3 bases from J, with 20 bases between. DNA of the CDR3: TGTGCCAGCAGCCAAGTCTTGGGGCAGGGAGACTACGAGCAGTACTTC. Its protein product is CASSQVLGQGDYEQYF.

This clonotype was seen ten or more times. The chain is built from TRBV30 and TRBJ1-2; 8 nucleotides align to TRBD1. V was pared by 1 base and J by 5 bases, with 12 bases of the junction left unmatched. Germline V gene sequence: CDR1 GTSNPN, CDR2 SVGIG (reference sequence). The CDR3 length is 16 residues. The CDR3 reads CAWSAKFRGRRYGYTF. The CDR3 DNA is TGTGCCTGGAGTGCTAAATTCAGGGGGCGTAGGTATGGCTACACCTTC.

On this clonotype: Since a much larger clone is just one base distant, this may be a read error. V is TRBV28 and J is TRBJ1-1; D remains ambiguous. Germline values: CDR1 MDHEN, CDR2 SYDVKM. The CDR3 is 12 amino acids. CDR3 DNA: TGTGCCAGCAGTTTAGGGCGGCTTGAAGCTCTCTTT. Translating gives CASSLGRLEALF.

The genes are TRBV12-3 or TRBV12-4 and TRBJ1-6, with a weak D call TRBD1 (6 bases). Between the trimmed V and J ends, which lost 6 bases and 9 bases, there was a span of 15 bases. This CDR3 is built from 14 residues. CDR3 in amino acids: CASSPRGAPSPLHF. As DNA, the CDR3 is TGTGCCAGCAGCCCCCGGGGGGCTCCTTCACCCCTCCACTTT.

There are many counts of this clonotype. The chain couples TRBV11-3 to TRBJ2-1; unclear D gene. The CDR3 totals 12 residues. V was shortened by 5 bases and J by 9 bases, with 11 bases between the two germline ends. Germline CDR1 SGHNT, CDR2 YENEEA. This chain's CDR3 is CASSREVGEQFF. The CDR3 DNA follows: TGTGCCAGCAGCCGTGAGGTGGGTGAGCAGTTCTTC.

This clonotype was observed a handful of times. The chain uses TRBV19 and TRBJ1-4; 7 nucleotides line up with TRBD1. The V segment lost 6 bases and the J segment 3 bases; nucleotides outside the gene matches: 1. The CDR3 contains 13 residues. From germline, CDR1 is LNHDA and CDR2 SQIVND (reference sequence). CDR3 residues: CASRTGPNEKLFF. Written as DNA, the CDR3 is TGTGCCAGTAGGACAGGGCCTAATGAAAAACTGTTTTTT. Supplemented by reference TRBV19 and TRBJ1-4, the full variable domain reads DGGITQSPKYLFRKEGQNVTLSCEQNLNHDAMYWYRQDPGQGLRLIYYSQIVNDFQKGDIAEGYSVSREKKESFPLTVTSAQKNPTAFYLCASRTGPNEKLFFGSGTQLSVL.